The next 10 T cell receptor beta chains were all read from a single sample in a study of vaccination and CD4 T cells after COVID-19. Sequenced with the Oncomine TCR Beta short-read assay was DNA taken from cultured CD4+ T cells. From the PCR reads, TCRdb called clonotypes with MiXCR, one entry per CDR3 protein. The data hold roughly 20,000 distinct CDR3 sequences, with just under 45% observed a single time. Antigens for these TCRs are unknown. Stated treatment: approximately nine-day PBMC culture with coronavirus spike peptide pools or control peptides (ViraFEST assay). The material was CD4+ T cells from blood, cultured in vitro, obtained after SARS-CoV-2 vaccination. These receptors were obtained from a human donor who had recovered from COVID-19.

This clonotype was found a few times. The chain carries TRBV7-2 and TRBJ1-1; D unclear. The CDR3 sequence is 14 residues long. Germline CDR1 and CDR2: SGHTA and FQGNSA. V gave up 2 bases and J gave up 1 base, with 8 bases separating them. This chain's CDR3 is CASSLNWGNTEAFF. As DNA, the CDR3 is TGTGCCAGCAGCTTAAACTGGGGGAACACTGAAGCTTTCTTT.

The chain has TRBV7-3 and TRBJ2-1, with D uncertain. Trimming took off 0 bases at V and 8 bases at J, with 8 bases between the two ends. Germline CDR1 SGHTA, CDR2 FQGTGA. This CDR3 has 13 amino acids. The CDR3 reads CASSLTFRDEQFF. CDR3 DNA sequence: TGTGCCAGCAGCTTAACGTTCCGGGATGAGCAGTTCTTC.

This clonotype was seen more than once but under ten times. This chain connects TRBV5-1 to TRBJ2-5; the D gene could be TRBD1 or TRBD2 (5 bases each). V gave up 3 bases and J gave up 3 bases, with 15 bases separating them. The germline V gene has CDR1 SGHRS and CDR2 YFSETQ. CDR3 length: 15 residues. This CDR3 is CASSSGPNVEETQYF. In DNA form, the CDR3 reads TGCGCCAGCAGCTCGGGACCAAACGTCGAAGAGACCCAGTACTTC.

This clonotype turned up a few times. This rearrangement joins TRBV7-9 to TRBJ1-6, with a tentative D call TRBD1 (5 bases). CDR3 length equals 15 residues. Per the germline V gene, CDR1 is SEHNR and CDR2 is FQNEAQ (reference sequence). Trimming shortened V by 3 bases and J by 7 bases, and 13 bases separated the two germline ends. The CDR3, as DNA: TGTGCCAGCAGCTTGGGGGAGGCTTGGAATTCACCCCTCCACTTT. Translating it yields CASSLGEAWNSPLHF.

The V gene is TRBV6-2 or TRBV6-3, the J gene TRBJ1-2, with a weak D call TRBD1 (5 bases). Trimming removed 7 bases from V and 6 bases from J, with 21 bases in between. The CDR3 runs 15 residues. In germline, CDR1 is MNHEY, CDR2 SVGEGT. CDR3 DNA sequence: TGTGCCAGCACCAAGACGCCGGGGGGGATGAATGGCTACACCTTC. It translates to CASTKTPGGMNGYTF.

This chain uses TRBV20-1 with TRBJ2-7; D unresolved. Trimming pared 4 bases from V and 0 bases from J, leaving 13 bases between. This CDR3 is built from 14 residues. Germline V gene lookup returns CDR1 DFQATT and CDR2 SNEGSKA (reference sequence). The CDR3 loop reads CSAKGRASSYEQYF. Here the CDR3 DNA reads TGCAGTGCTAAGGGCCGTGCAAGCTCCTACGAGCAGTACTTC.

This clonotype was counted a few times. The J gene is TRBJ2-7, the V gene TRBV20-1; D call uncertain. The CDR3 loop spans 14 amino acids. V was clipped by 7 bases and J by 0 bases, with 16 bases between them. Germline CDR1 DFQATT, CDR2 SNEGSKA (reference sequence). The CDR3 DNA is TGCAGTGGGGTTTTAGGTTCGAGCTCCTACGAGCAGTACTTC. It codes for CSGVLGSSSYEQYF.

By sample fraction, this clonotype is medium-sized. This chain connects TRBV6-1 to TRBJ1-2, with 7 positions matching TRBD1. Germline V gene data show CDR1 as MNHNS and CDR2 as SASEGT. J gave up 4 bases and V 5 bases, and 19 bases lay outside the gene matches. There are 18 residues in the CDR3. The CDR3 DNA reads TGTGCCAGCAGTACATACCGACAGGGACTTGGGGCCAGCTATGGCTACACCTTC. Its protein is CASSTYRQGLGASYGYTF.

The chain links TRBV7-3 to TRBJ2-2; D uncertain. This CDR3 region has 12 residues. Per the germline V gene, CDR1 is SGHTA and CDR2 is FQGTGA. Trimming pared 5 bases from V and 4 bases from J, leaving 5 bases between. The CDR3: CASSPLTGELFF. The CDR3 DNA sequence: TGTGCCAGCAGCCCCCTCACCGGGGAGCTGTTTTTT.

This clonotype was found a few times. The rearrangement joins TRBV6-1 to TRBJ1-5, with a tentative D call TRBD1 (5 bases). Germline CDR1 reads MNHNS; CDR2 reads SASEGT. Trimming took 8 bases from V and 6 from J, leaving 14 bases between them. CDR3 length equals 13 residues. The chain's CDR3 is CASPGPGIQPQHF. CDR3 sequence (DNA): TGTGCCAGCCCGGGGCCAGGAATTCAGCCCCAGCATTTT.